The 6 T cell receptor beta chains reported below all come from one sample, sequenced in a study of CD4 and CD8 cells across lung adenocarcinoma regions. TCRdb reprocessed the PCR reads with MiXCR, giving one entry per CDR3 protein. The sample holds around 18,000 distinct CDR3 sequences, approximately 50% seen once. The specimen was CD8+ T cells from the margin of a lung tumor. Receptors originate from a male donor with lung adenocarcinoma. The CD4 and CD8 labels of this study may be unreliable.

This rearrangement joins TRBV6-5 to TRBJ2-1; D possibly corresponds to TRBD2 (5 bases). Near its end, the DNA agrees better with TRBJ2-7, so the J call may be wrong. CDR3 length equals 17 residues. Germline V lookup: CDR1 MNHEY, CDR2 SVGAGI. CDR3 residues: CASSYSPVSGTYNEQYF. CDR3 in DNA: TGTGCCAGCAGTTACTCGCCGGTGAGCGGTACTTACAATGAGCAGTACTTC.

In the case of this clonotype: The junction does not match germline at one end; this may be a read error. The CDR3 loop is CASSYSRSGTQFF. CDR3 bases: TGTGCCAGCAGTTACTCGAGATCCGGGACGCAGTTTTTT. The chain carries TRBV6-5 and TRBJ2-3; D is perhaps TRBD1 or TRBD2 (5 bases each). Germline lookup yields CDR1 MNHEY and CDR2 SVGAGI. This CDR3 comprises 13 residues.

The chain carries TRBV6-1 and TRBJ2-5; a weak D match, TRBD2 (7 bases). Germline assignment: CDR1 MNHNS and CDR2 SASEGT. The germline V and J ends were trimmed by 6 bases and 1 base, with 18 bases remaining between them. The CDR3 contains 16 residues. CDR3 DNA sequence: TGTGCCAGCAGGGGGCGCGGGGGCAGTGGCCAAGAGACCCAGTACTTC. It specifies CASRGRGGSGQETQYF.

This chain connects TRBV10-1 to TRBJ2-1, with D perhaps being TRBD1 or TRBD2 (5 bases each). In germline, CDR1 is WNHNN, CDR2 SYGVQD (reference sequence). The CDR3 contains 18 residues. V was clipped by 0 bases and J by 0 bases, with 15 bases between them. This chain's CDR3 is CASSESIYRDGSYNEQFF. The CDR3 DNA follows: TGCGCCAGCAGTGAGTCGATATATCGGGACGGCTCCTACAATGAGCAGTTCTTC.

The sample holds many counts of this clonotype. The chain employs TRBV6-6 and TRBJ2-7, with a tentative D call TRBD2 (6 bases). Trimming stripped 5 bases from V and 1 base from J, with 6 bases between. This CDR3 region has 12 residues. Germline loops: CDR1 MNHNY, CDR2 SVGAGI (reference sequence). CDR3 nucleotide sequence: TGTGCCAGCAGTCGGGAGTCCTACGAGCAGTACTTC. Amino acids: CASSRESYEQYF.

A few counts support this clonotype. V gene TRBV11-2 combines with J gene TRBJ2-7; 7 positions agree with TRBD2. CDR3 length equals 14 residues. After removal of 5 bases from V and 4 bases from J, the junction contained 8 bases not matched to a gene. Germline lookup yields CDR1 SGHAT and CDR2 FQNNGV. Written as DNA, the CDR3 is TGTGCCAGCAGCCGAGGGAGTAGCGGGTACGAGCAGTACTTC. Protein product: CASSRGSSGYEQYF.